This TCR beta chain was sequenced for a study of cytomegalovirus exposure and HLA in healthy donors. The PCR was carried out with 60 Vbeta primers and 13 Jbeta primers. How the authors handled the data: Later work found tens of millions of unique TCR beta chains, with 10 million to 14 million shared. TCRdb's table, derived via immunoSEQ multiplex PCR, lists solely in-frame clones and lacks some. V and J calls and clone size are copied from that table; D and trimming were computed from the DNA. The sample lists some 120,000 clones; roughly four fifths were seen once. In regard to this clone: Its specificity is not known.

Germline V lookup: CDR1 SEHNR, CDR2 FQNEAQ (reference sequence). The CDR3 covers 16 residues. J lost 5 bases, V lost 3 bases, and 6 bases had no gene match. The study's findings and limits: The study put 150 or so TCR beta chains on its list as cytomegalovirus-associated. Later work found most CMV-associated TCR beta chains apparently HLA-restricted.

This clonotype was sampled from a woman aged 45-59 years in good health and CMV-seropositive. This chain links TRBV7-9 with TRBJ2-1; 11 nucleotides match TRBD2. The source material was PBMCs. CDR3 DNA sequence: TGTGCCAGCAGCTTCTTAGCGGGGGGGCCCAACAATGAGCAGTTCTTC. Its protein is CASSFLAGGPNNEQFF.